These T cell receptor beta chains were read from a single sample in a study of shared T cell receptors in the human thymus. Here immunoSEQ multiplex PCR was the method, and the copy in TCRdb shows in-frame clones only, minus some. The sample records more than 300,000 clones, approximately 95% being singletons. Input material: thymocytes. These receptors came from a human donor. The CDR3 runs from the conserved cysteine through the conserved F or W. A D gene is named only where the DNA matches it firmly. Rows give clone size only sometimes, using once, few, many, or a class for an expanded clone.

size	J	D	V	length	DNA	CDR3
NA	TRBJ1-3	NA	TRBV28	17	TGTGCCAGCAGTCCTCTCGACAGGCCGCACTCTGGAAACACCATATATTTT	CASSPLDRPHSGNTIYF
NA	TRBJ2-1	TRBD2	TRBV10-3	16	TGTGCCACCACGGCGAGGAATAGCGGGAAGTCTGGTGAGCAGTTCTTC	CATTARNSGKSGEQFF
NA	TRBJ1-5	NA	TRBV18	19	TGTGCCAGCTCACCGATGGGGGGAAGGGAGCGTAAAAGCAATCAGCCCCAGCATTTT	CASSPMGGRERKSNQPQHF
NA	TRBJ2-7	NA	TRBV11-2	12	TGTGCCAGCAGCTTACAAGATGGACCTTTGAACTTC	CASSLQDGPLNF
NA	TRBJ2-1	NA	TRBV12-5	20	TGTGCTAGTGGTTTGGTGGTACAGGGAAACAGGTCATCCCTCCCCAATGAGCAGTTCTTC	CASGLVVQGNRSSLPNEQFF
NA	TRBJ2-6	TRBD1	TRBV6-5	15	TGTGCCAGCAGTCGACAGGGAGCTGGGGCCAACGTCCTGACTTTC	CASSRQGAGANVLTF
few	TRBJ1-2	NA	TRBV7-3	11	TGTGCCAGCAGCTCCTCAGGGGGCTACACCTTC	CASSSSGGYTF
NA	TRBJ2-7	TRBD2	TRBV5-1	18	TGCGCCAGCAGCTCGCCGGGACTAGCGGGAGGGCCCCTATACGAGCAGTACTTC	CASSSPGLAGGPLYEQYF
NA	TRBJ2-1	NA	TRBV28	14	TGTGCCAGCTCGGGAGAGCGCAACTACAATGAGCAGTTCTTC	CASSGERNYNEQFF
NA	TRBJ1-3	NA	TRBV21-1	15	TGTGCCAGCAGCAACCAGCTTGGCCCCTTCAACACCATATATTTT	CASSNQLGPFNTIYF
NA	TRBJ2-7	NA	TRBV28	16	TGTGCCAGCAGTTTATCGTGGATTTCGGGAACCTACGAGCAGTACTTC	CASSLSWISGTYEQYF
once	TRBJ2-7	TRBD2	TRBV5-4	14	TGTGCCAGCAGAGCTTCTAGCGGGAAATACGAGCAGTACTTC	CASRASSGKYEQYF
NA	TRBJ2-3	NA	TRBV28	9	TGTGCCCCGGCAGATACGCAGTATTTT	CAPADTQYF
NA	TRBJ2-3	NA	TRBV7-2	15	TGTGCCAGCAGCTTAACAGGGTTCCCTCCAGATACGCAGTATTTT	CASSLTGFPPDTQYF
NA	TRBJ2-7	NA	TRBV15	15	TGTGCCACCAGCCCACGAAGCGAGACGCCCTACGAGCAGTACTTC	CATSPRSETPYEQYF
NA	TRBJ2-2	NA	TRBV27	18	TGTGCCAGCAGTTTCCAACCGACAGGAGATACCCCCCACGGGGAGCTGTTTTTT	CASSFQPTGDTPHGELFF
NA	TRBJ2-7	NA	TRBV19	13	TGTGCCAGTAGTGGAGGGCTTGTCTACGAGCAGTACTTC	CASSGGLVYEQYF
NA	TRBJ1-5	NA	TRBV27	13	TGTGCCAGCAGTTTATGGCTGAGCCAGCCCCAGCATTTT	CASSLWLSQPQHF
NA	TRBJ1-1	NA	TRBV18	15	TGTGCCAGCTCACCCTCCCCGCGGGGGAGCGCTGAAGCTTTCTTT	CASSPSPRGSAEAFF
NA	TRBJ1-2	NA	TRBV19	13	TGTGCCAGTAGTTCCCCGGACGGCTATGGCTACACCTTC	CASSSPDGYGYTF
NA	TRBJ1-2	NA	TRBV4-2	18	TGTGCCAGCAGCCCCCCGCCCAGTTTAGGTCGGTCTAACTATGGCTACACCTTC	CASSPPPSLGRSNYGYTF
NA	TRBJ2-7	NA	TRBV27	13	TGTGCCAGCGGGTACAGGGAGTCCCACGAGCAGTACTTC	CASGYRESHEQYF
NA	TRBJ2-3	TRBD2	TRBV7-2	16	TGTGCCAGCAGCTCCAAAGCGGGACCTAGCACAGATACGCAGTATTTT	CASSSKAGPSTDTQYF
NA	TRBJ2-7	NA	TRBV5-4	10	TGTGCCAGCAGCTTGGCCGAGCAGTACTTC	CASSLAEQYF
NA	TRBJ1-1	TRBD1	TRBV19	17	TGTGCCAGTAGTCGCCAAAGGGGACAGGGGATTCTCGGTGAAGCTTTCTTT	CASSRQRGQGILGEAFF
NA	TRBJ1-1	NA	TRBV29-1	14	TGCAGCGTTGAAGATTTTTACGGGGCTCTTGAAGCTTTCTTT	CSVEDFYGALEAFF
NA	TRBJ1-1	NA	TRBV18	15	TGTGCCAGCTCACCCCGCGGGGGGGGGTTCACTGAAGCTTTCTTT	CASSPRGGGFTEAFF
NA	TRBJ2-3	NA	TRBV7-3	18	TGTGCCAGCAGCCCAAGTTCCCACGGGACCTACCGCACAGATACGCAGTATTTT	CASSPSSHGTYRTDTQYF